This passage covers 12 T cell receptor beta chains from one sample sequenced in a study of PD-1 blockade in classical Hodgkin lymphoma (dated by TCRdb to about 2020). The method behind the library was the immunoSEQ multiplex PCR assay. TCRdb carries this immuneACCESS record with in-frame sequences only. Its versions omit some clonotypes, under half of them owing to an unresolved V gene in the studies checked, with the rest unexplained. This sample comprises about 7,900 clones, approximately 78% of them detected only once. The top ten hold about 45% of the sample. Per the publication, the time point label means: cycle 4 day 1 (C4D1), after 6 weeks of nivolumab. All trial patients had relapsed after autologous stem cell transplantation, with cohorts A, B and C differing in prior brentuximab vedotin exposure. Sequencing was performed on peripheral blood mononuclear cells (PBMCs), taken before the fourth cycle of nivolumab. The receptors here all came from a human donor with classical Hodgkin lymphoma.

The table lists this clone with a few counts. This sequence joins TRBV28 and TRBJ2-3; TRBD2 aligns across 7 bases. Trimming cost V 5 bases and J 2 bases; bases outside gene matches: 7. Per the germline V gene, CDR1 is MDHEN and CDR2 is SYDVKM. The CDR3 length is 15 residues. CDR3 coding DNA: TGTGCCAGCAGTCCGCCTAGCGGTCTCACAGATACGCAGTATTTT. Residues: CASSPPSGLTDTQYF.

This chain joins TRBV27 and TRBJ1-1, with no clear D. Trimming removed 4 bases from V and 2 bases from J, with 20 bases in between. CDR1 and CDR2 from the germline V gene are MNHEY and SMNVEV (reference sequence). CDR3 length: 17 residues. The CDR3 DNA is TGTGCCAGCAGTTCGCTGGTGGGCGGACGGATTAACACTGAAGCTTTCTTT. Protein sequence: CASSSLVGGRINTEAFF.

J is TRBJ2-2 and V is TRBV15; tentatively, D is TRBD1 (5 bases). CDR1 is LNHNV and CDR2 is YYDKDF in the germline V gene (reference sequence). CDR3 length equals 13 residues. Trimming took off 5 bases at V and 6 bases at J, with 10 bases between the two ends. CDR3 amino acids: CATSLGAPGELFF. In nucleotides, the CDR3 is TGTGCCACCAGCCTAGGGGCGCCCGGGGAGCTGTTTTTT.

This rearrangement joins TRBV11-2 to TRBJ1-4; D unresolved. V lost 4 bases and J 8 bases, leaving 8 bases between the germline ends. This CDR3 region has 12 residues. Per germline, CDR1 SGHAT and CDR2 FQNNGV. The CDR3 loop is CASSYNGEKLFF. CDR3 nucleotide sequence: TGTGCCAGCAGCTACAACGGGGAAAAACTGTTTTTT.

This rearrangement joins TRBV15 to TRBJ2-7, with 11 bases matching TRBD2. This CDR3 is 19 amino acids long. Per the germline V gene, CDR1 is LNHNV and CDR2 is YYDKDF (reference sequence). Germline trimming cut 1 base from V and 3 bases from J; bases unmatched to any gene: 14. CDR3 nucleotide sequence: TGTGCCACCAGCAGAGGCGGCATACCGACTAGCGGGGAACGCTACGAGCAGTACTTC. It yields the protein CATSRGGIPTSGERYEQYF. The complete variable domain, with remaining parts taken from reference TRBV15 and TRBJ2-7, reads DAMVIQNPRYQVTQFGKPVTLSCSQTLNHNVMYWYQQKSSQAPKLLFHYYDKDFNNEADTPDNFQSRRPNTSFCFLDIRSPGLGDTAMYLCATSRGGIPTSGERYEQYFGPGTRLTVT.

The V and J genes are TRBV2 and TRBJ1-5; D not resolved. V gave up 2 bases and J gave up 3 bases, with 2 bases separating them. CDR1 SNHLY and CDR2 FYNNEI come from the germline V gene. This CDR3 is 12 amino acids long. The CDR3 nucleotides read TGTGCCAGCAGTGAAAACAATCAGCCCCAGCATTTT. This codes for CASSENNQPQHF.

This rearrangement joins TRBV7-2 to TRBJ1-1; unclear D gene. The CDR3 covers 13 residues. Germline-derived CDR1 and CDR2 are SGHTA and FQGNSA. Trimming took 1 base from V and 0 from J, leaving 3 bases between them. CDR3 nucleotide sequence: TGTGCCAGCAGCTTAGGAATGAACACTGAAGCTTTCTTT. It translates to CASSLGMNTEAFF. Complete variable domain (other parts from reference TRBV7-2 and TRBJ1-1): GAGVSQSPSNKVTEKGKDVELRCDPISGHTALYWYRQSLGQGLEFLIYFQGNSAPDKSGLPSDRFSAERTGGSVSTLTIQRTQQEDSAVYLCASSLGMNTEAFFGQGTRLTVV.

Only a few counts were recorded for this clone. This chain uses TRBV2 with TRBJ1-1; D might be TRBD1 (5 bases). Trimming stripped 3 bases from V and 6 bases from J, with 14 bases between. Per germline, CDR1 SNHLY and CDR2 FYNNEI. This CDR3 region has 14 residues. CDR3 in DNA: TGTGCCAGCAGTGACCGGGACCTAAGCCCTGAAGCTTTCTTT. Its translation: CASSDRDLSPEAFF.

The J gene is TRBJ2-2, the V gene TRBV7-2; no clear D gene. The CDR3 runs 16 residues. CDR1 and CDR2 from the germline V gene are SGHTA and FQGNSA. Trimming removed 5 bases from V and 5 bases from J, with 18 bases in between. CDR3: CASSPSGSLGTGELFF. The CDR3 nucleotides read TGTGCCAGCAGCCCATCCGGTTCCCTGGGTACCGGGGAGCTGTTTTTT.

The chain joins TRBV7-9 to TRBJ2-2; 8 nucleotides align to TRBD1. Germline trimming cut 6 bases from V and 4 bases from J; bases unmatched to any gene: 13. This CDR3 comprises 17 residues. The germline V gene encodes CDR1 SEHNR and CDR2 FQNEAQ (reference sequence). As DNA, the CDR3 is TGTGCCAGCAGATTCAACGCCCGGACAGGGTTCACCGGGGAGCTGTTTTTT. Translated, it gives CASRFNARTGFTGELFF. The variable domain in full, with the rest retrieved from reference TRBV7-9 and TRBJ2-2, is DTGVSQNPRHKITKRGQNVTFRCDPISEHNRLYWYRQTLGQGPEFLTYFQNEAQLEKSRLLSDRFSAERPKGSFSTLEIQRTEQGDSAMYLCASRFNARTGFTGELFFGEGSRLTVL.

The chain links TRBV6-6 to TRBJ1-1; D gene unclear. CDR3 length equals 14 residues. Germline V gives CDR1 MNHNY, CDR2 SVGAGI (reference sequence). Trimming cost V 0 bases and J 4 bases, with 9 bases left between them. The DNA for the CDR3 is TGTGCCAGCAGTTACTCTCAGGAAAGCACTGAAGCTTTCTTT. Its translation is CASSYSQESTEAFF.

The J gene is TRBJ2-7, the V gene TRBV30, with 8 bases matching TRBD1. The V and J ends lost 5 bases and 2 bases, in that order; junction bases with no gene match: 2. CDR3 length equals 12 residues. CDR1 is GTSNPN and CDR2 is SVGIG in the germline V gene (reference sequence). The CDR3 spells CAWGTGAYEQYF. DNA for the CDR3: TGTGCCTGGGGGACAGGAGCCTACGAGCAGTACTTC. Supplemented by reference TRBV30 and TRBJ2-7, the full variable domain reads SQTIHQWPATLVQPVGSPLSLECTVEGTSNPNLYWYRQAAGRGLQLLFYSVGIGQISSEVPQNLSASRPQDRQFILSSKKLLLSDSGFYLCAWGTGAYEQYFGPGTRLTVT.